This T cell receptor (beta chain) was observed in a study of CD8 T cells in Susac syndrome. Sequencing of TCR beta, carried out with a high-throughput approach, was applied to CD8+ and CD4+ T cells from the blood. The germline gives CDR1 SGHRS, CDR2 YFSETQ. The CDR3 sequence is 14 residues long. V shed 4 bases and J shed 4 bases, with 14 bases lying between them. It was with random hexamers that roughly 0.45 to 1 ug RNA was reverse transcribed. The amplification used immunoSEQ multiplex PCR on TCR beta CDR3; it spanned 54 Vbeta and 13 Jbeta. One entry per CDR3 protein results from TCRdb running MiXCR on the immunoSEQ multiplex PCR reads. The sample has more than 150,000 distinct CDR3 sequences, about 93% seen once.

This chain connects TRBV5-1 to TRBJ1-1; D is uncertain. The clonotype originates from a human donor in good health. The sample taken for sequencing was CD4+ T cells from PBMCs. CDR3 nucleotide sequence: TGCGCCAGCAGCCCCAACTCCGGGGTCACTGAAGCTTTCTTT. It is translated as CASSPNSGVTEAFF. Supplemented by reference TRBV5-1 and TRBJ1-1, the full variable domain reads KAGVTQTPRYLIKTRGQQVTLSCSPISGHRSVSWYQQTPGQGLQFLFEYFSETQRNKGNFPGRFSGRQFSNSRSEMNVSTLELGDSALYLCASSPNSGVTEAFFGQGTRLTVV.